The next 5 T cell receptor beta chains were all read from a single sample in a study of blood T cell repertoires in COVID-19. The assay was immunoSEQ multiplex PCR, and TCRdb's table has in-frame clones only and misses some. The repertoire holds about 150,000 clones, with about four fifths as singletons. Sequenced: peripheral blood. All receptors come from an elderly woman with acute or convalescent COVID-19.

The rearrangement links TRBV30 to TRBJ1-6; 7 bases fit TRBD1. With 4 bases clipped from V and 7 bases from J, the junction kept 7 bases outside the gene matches. Germline CDR1 reads GTSNPN; CDR2 reads SVGIG (reference sequence). CDR3 size: 14 residues. The CDR3 sequence: CAWTPPRGNSPLHF. The CDR3 coding sequence is TGTGCCTGGACCCCCCCCAGGGGGAATTCACCCCTCCACTTT. The full variable domain, with the rest looked up from reference TRBV30 and TRBJ1-6, is SQTIHQWPATLVQPVGSPLSLECTVEGTSNPNLYWYRQAAGRGLQLLFYSVGIGQISSEVPQNLSASRPQDRQFILSSKKLLLSDSGFYLCAWTPPRGNSPLHFGNGTRLTVT.

The chain links TRBV4-2 to TRBJ2-7; 7 bases agree with TRBD1. CDR3 length: 14 amino acids. CDR1 is LGHNA, CDR2 YNFKEQ, per germline. V shed 4 bases and J 6 bases; nucleotides not matched to a gene: 9. DNA for the CDR3: TGTGCCAGCAGCCCGGGGATCAGGGGGAGCGAGCAGTACTTC. This gives the protein CASSPGIRGSEQYF.

V gene TRBV28 combines with J gene TRBJ1-2, with D unresolved. The CDR3 contains 13 residues. Per germline, CDR1 MDHEN and CDR2 SYDVKM. Trimming stripped 0 bases from V and 4 bases from J, with 6 bases between. The CDR3 loop reads CASSLWEAYGYTF. The CDR3 region has the DNA TGTGCCAGCAGTTTATGGGAGGCCTATGGCTACACCTTC.

V usage is TRBV6-6 and J usage is TRBJ1-1; the D gene is possibly TRBD1 (6 bases). Trimming cost V 6 bases and J 2 bases, with 13 bases left between them. Germline lookup yields CDR1 MNHNY and CDR2 SVGAGI (reference sequence). This CDR3 spans 14 amino acids. The CDR3 is CASRAGTPNTEAFF. The CDR3 DNA reads TGTGCCAGCAGGGCCGGGACACCAAACACTGAAGCTTTCTTT.

This clone was recorded only once. This chain connects TRBV5-1 to TRBJ2-3; 9 nucleotides align to TRBD2. Trimming removed 0 bases from V and 1 base from J; junction bases left unmatched: 0. The germline gives CDR1 SGHRS, CDR2 YFSETQ. The CDR3 spans 15 residues. DNA for the CDR3: TGCGCCAGCAGCTTGGGCGGGGGGGGCACAGATACGCAGTATTTT. As protein: CASSLGGGGTDTQYF.